This paragraph reports one TCR beta chain. Its cognate antigen is unknown. This sample was taken from a study of prognosis after radiotherapy for stage I lung cancer. Study-wide findings and caveats: Differential TRBV and TRBJ gene usage was reported between patients with metastases and patients without them.

Amplification of TCR beta CDR3 from genomic DNA used two-round multiplex PCR. Amplification during the initial PCR round employed primers specific to each TRBV and TRBJ gene. TCRdb ran MiXCR on the multiplex PCR reads and lists one entry per CDR3 protein. The sample holds some 11,000 distinct CDR3 sequences, approximately 53% seen once. In germline, CDR1 is SGHVS, CDR2 FNYEAQ. This CDR3 region has 15 residues. Trimming cost V 2 bases and J 10 bases, with 15 bases left between them. The sequences come from PBMCs, collected before or after stereotactic body radiation therapy (not recorded which). This sequence originates from a donor over 45 with non-small cell lung cancer. The V gene is TRBV7-6, the J gene TRBJ1-6, with D unclear. CDR3 residues: CASSLSGEIPSPLHF. CDR3 nucleotides: TGTGCCAGCAGCTTATCTGGGGAAATCCCCTCACCCCTCCACTTT.